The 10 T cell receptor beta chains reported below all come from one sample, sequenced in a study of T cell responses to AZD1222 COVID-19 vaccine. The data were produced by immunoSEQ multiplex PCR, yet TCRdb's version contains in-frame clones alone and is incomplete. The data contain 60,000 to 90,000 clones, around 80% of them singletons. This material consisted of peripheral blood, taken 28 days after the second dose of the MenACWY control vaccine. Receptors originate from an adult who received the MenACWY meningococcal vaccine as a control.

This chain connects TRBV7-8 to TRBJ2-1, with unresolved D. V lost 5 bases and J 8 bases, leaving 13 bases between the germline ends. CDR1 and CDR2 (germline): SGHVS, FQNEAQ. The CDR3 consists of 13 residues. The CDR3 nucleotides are TGTGCCAGCAGCCCTCCTCGGCGAGATGAGCAGTTCTTC. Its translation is CASSPPRRDEQFF.

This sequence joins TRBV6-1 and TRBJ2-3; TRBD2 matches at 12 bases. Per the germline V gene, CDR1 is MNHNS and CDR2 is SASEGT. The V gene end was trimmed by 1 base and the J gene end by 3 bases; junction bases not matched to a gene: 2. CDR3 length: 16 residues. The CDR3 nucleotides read TGTGCCAGCAGTGAAGGGCTAGCGGGAGGGACAGATACGCAGTATTTT. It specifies CASSEGLAGGTDTQYF.

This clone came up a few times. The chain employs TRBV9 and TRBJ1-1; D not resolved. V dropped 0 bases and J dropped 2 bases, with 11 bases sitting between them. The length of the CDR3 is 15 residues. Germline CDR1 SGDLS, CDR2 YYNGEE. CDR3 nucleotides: TGTGCCAGCAGCGTAGATAACAGCAGAAACACTGAAGCTTTCTTT. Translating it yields CASSVDNSRNTEAFF.

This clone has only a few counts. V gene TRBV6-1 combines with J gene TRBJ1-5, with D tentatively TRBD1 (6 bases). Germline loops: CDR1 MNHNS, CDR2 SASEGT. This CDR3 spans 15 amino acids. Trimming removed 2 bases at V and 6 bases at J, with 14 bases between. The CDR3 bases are TGTGCCAGCAGTGAATTATGGGGGCGCGGTCAGCCCCAGCATTTT. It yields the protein CASSELWGRGQPQHF.

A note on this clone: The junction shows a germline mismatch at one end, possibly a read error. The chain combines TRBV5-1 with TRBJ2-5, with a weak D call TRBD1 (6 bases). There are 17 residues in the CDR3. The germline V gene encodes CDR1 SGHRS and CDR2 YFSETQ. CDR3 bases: TGCGCCAGCAGCTCCATGACCAATACAGGGAGACAAGGGACCCAGTACTTC. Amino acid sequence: CASSSMTNTGRQGTQYF.

The DNA for the CDR3 is TGTGCCAGCAGGAGGGGGTCCACAGATCACTATGGCTACACCTTC. Encoded protein: CASRRGSTDHYGYTF. The chain carries TRBV7-2 and TRBJ1-2; D perhaps matches TRBD1 (6 bases). The germline V gene has CDR1 SGHTA and CDR2 FQGNSA. Trimming took off 6 bases at V and 3 bases at J, with 17 bases between the two ends. CDR3 size: 15 residues.

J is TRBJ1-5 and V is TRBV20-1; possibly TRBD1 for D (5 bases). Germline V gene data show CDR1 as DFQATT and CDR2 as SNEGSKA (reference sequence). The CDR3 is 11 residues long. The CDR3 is CSGGSNQPQHF. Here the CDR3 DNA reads TGCAGCGGGGGAAGCAATCAGCCCCAGCATTTT.

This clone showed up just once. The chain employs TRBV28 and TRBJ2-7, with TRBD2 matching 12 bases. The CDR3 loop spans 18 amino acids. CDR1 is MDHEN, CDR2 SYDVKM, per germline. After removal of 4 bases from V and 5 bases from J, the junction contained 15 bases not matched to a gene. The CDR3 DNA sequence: TGTGCCAGCAGTTACCTCCTCCGACTAGCGGGAGCCCCAGACGAGCAGTACTTC. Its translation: CASSYLLRLAGAPDEQYF.

The CDR3 loop reads CASISGTGVQPQHF. The CDR3 region has the DNA TGTGCCAGCATCTCCGGGACAGGGGTCCAGCCCCAGCATTTT. The V call is TRBV28, the J call TRBJ1-5, with 10 bases fitting TRBD1. Germline values: CDR1 MDHEN, CDR2 SYDVKM. V gave up 7 bases and J gave up 7 bases; unmatched junction bases: 7. The CDR3 is 14 amino acids.

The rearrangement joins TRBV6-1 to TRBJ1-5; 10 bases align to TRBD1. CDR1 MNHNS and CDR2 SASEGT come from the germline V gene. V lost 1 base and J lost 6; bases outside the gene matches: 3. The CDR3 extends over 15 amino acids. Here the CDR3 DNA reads TGTGCCAGCAGTGAAGTGGGGACAGGGGTTCAGCCCCAGCATTTT. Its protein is CASSEVGTGVQPQHF.